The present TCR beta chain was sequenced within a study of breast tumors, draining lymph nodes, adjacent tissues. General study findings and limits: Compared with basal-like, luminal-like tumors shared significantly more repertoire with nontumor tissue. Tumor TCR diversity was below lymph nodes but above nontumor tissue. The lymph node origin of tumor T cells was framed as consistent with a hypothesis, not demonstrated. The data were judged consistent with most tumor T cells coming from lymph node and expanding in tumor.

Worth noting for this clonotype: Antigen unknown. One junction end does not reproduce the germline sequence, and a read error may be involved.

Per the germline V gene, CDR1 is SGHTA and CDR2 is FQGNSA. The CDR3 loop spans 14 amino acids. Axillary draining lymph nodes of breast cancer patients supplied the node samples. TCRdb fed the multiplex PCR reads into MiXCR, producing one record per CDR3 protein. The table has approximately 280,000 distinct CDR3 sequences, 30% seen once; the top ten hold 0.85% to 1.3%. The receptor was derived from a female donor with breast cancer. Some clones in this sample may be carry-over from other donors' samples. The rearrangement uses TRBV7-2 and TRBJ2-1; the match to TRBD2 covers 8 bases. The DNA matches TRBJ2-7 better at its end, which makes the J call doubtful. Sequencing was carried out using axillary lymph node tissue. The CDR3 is CAGSRLAGGHEQYF. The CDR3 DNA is TGTGCCGGCAGCCGGTTGGCGGGAGGACATGAGCAGTACTTC.